The clone carrying this TCR beta chain was counted once. CDR3 length equals 18 residues. Germline values: CDR1 SEHNR, CDR2 FQNEAQ (reference sequence). Unmatched junction bases numbered 16, after V lost 6 bases and J lost 8 bases. This entry belongs to a study of blood T cell repertoires in COVID-19. Study-wide context: Samples taken during acute and convalescent COVID-19 were collected in the United States, Italy and Spain. PBMCs, B-cell-depleted T cells, or T cells were the source of the cDNA or gDNA that made up the material.

In the original workflow: Reference gene primer amplification gave estimated nucleated cell counts. Profiling relied on immunoSEQ multiplex PCR, and the TCRdb table lists in-frame clones only, not all of them. V, J and clone size reflect that table, while D and trimming were determined from the DNA. The data contain some 150,000 clones, approximately 84% of them singletons. The sequenced material came from peripheral blood. The rearrangement uses TRBV7-9 and TRBJ2-1, with 13 bases lining up with TRBD2. This clonotype was sampled from a human donor with acute or convalescent COVID-19. The donor label of this sample is uncertain. DNA of the CDR3: TGTGCCAGCAGGCCGCATCACCGACTAGCGGGGGGTATCGATGAGCAGTTCTTC. Translated: CASRPHHRLAGGIDEQFF.